This T cell receptor beta chain was recorded in a study of vaccination effects on CD4 cells after COVID-19. Study background: The vaccine given was either BNT162b2 or mRNA-1273, in two doses. Findings and limits, study-wide: Clones arising from infection and from vaccination showed marked clonal contraction late after vaccination. Just 1 of 255 vaccine-induced clones in healthy recipients was cross-reactive.

As regards this clone: Its antigen is currently unknown.

Sequencing used immunoSEQ multiplex PCR; TCRdb keeps in-frame clones, though not all of them. The sample contains some 40,000 clones, roughly 87% of which appear only once. This CDR3 comprises 15 residues. V shed 4 bases, J shed 3 bases, and the junction held 6 bases outside the gene matches. Germline CDR1 is SGHRS and CDR2 is YFSETQ. After roughly 9 days in culture, the CD4+ T cells were isolated. This chain uses TRBV5-1 with TRBJ1-3; TRBD1 matches 8 bases. This TCR was recovered from a human donor who received a COVID-19 vaccine. Source: CD4+ T cells from PBMCs cultured without peptide, taken before COVID-19 vaccination. This CDR3 reads CASSSGQGLGNTIYF. The CDR3 DNA reads TGCGCCAGCAGCAGTGGACAGGGTCTTGGAAACACCATATATTTT.